This T cell receptor beta chain was retrieved from a study of shared clonotypes between healthy human individuals (dated by TCRdb to 2019 to 2021). For the study in its entirety: Three men and two women, aged 18 to 49 years, made up the cohort. To increase sequencing depth and limit assay-specific biases, different laboratories used diverse techniques to prepare libraries and sequence TCR repertoires. To estimate repertoire size and how much clonotypes are shared between individuals, the study performed deep sequencing of blood TCR repertoires from 4 to 6 healthy adults. Per donor, three plates each were used for CD4 naive and CD4 memory, two for CD8 naive, and one for CD8 memory. Each donor's leukapheresis produced roughly between about 0.9 and 9.5 billion PBMCs.

What the work shows at the level of the full study, not this receptor alone: When several donors were compared, the shared fraction of clonotypes was about 5.2% for naive CD4, roughly 3.4% for naive CD8, 2% to 2.5% for memory CD4, and 0.4% for memory CD8. Pairwise subsampling indicated that sequencing depth was expected to affect the degree of clonotype sharing among donors. Compared with non-shared clonotypes, the clonotypes found in all four sorted-subset donors had higher generation probabilities. The genetic and exposure-history diversity represented was limited by the small number of donors. Sampling was restricted to blood, and TCR repertoires in tissue are likely to differ from TCR repertoires in blood. Naive subsets generally had larger estimated clonotype richness than memory subsets. Incomplete sequencing was indicated by rarefaction of sorted-subset datasets, despite the large sequencing depth.

V and J lose 6 bases and 1 base, and a span of 12 bases separates them. Inclusive of the bounding cysteine and phenylalanine, the CDR3 is 15 residues long. Only the CDR3 DNA stays, 45 bases, in frame from base 1. The germline V gene encodes CDR1 MNHEY and CDR2 SVGAGI. On this clone: Its antigen remains undetermined. Base-call qualities are not available, and no considerably larger clone is one nucleotide away.

Healthy HIV-negative adults with no recently reported acute infections or vaccinations were included as donors. Every donor was a Caucasian adult residing in Nashville, Tennessee, USA. CD4+ T cells were enriched through magnetic negative selection, after which naive cells were positively selected on CD45RA and the remaining negative fraction served as the memory subset. Blood was obtained by leukapheresis, after which PBMCs were separated by Ficoll-Histopaque density gradient centrifugation and cryopreserved in liquid nitrogen vapor phase. Analytical flow cytometry was used to check the purity and quantity of each magnetically sorted T cell population. Genomic DNA was isolated from each sorted fraction and quantified by UV absorbance on a Nanodrop 2000c. Using the deep immunoSEQ assay, TCR CDR3 regions were amplified from genomic DNA by multiplex PCR. Extracted genomic DNA from each cell subset was spread evenly across all wells of several immunoSEQ 96-well plates, with each plate serving as a replicate. For sorted subsets, roughly 0.2 ug genomic DNA, equal to approximately 30,000 T cell genomes, was loaded into each replicate PCR. Purified libraries were measured with a Qubit 3.0 fluorometer, size-checked on a Bioanalyzer 2100, and measured again with the KAPA Library Quantification kit. A separate single-read 150-cycle Illumina NextSeq 550 flow cell was used to sequence each immunoSEQ 96-well plate. As for the authors' bioinformatics: The immunoSEQ output contained only junctional sequences without quality scores, so filtering could not match that applied to full-length reads. To assign V/J genes and CDR3, sequences were annotated against IMGT germline references using PyIR, a Python wrapper for IgBLAST v1.9. Any read was removed if the V/J assignment was weak (E-value above 1e-6), the CDR3 was missing, or the read contained stop codons, out-of-frame junctions, or ambiguous translated residues. V3J clonotypes were defined by identical inferred V gene, J gene, and CDR3 amino acid sequence. Percentage overlap between repertoires was computed as shared unique clonotypes divided by the size of the smaller repertoire. Repertoire richness was assessed with RTK rarefaction, the Chao1 estimator, and Recon v2.1 estimates of unobserved clonotypes. Generation probabilities were computed with OLGA for all TCRbeta clonotypes obtained by the gDNA method from a few donors. As stored in TCRdb, this immuneACCESS dataset retains in-frame rearrangements with V and J assigned. A fraction of the clones does not appear; measured against another copy, unresolved V genes explain less than half of the discrepancy, and the remainder lacks a known reason. V and J calls and clone size are those listed in that table; D and trimming were worked out from the DNA. In this sample the table shows more than 2,000,000 clones, approximately 92% of which occur a single time. The top ten clones comprise over 0.12% of the sample.

Sequencing was carried out using naive CD4+ T cells sorted from blood. The sample's cell subset or site label, decoded: CD45RA+ positively selected. This clonotype was obtained from a man younger than 35 in good health. The V gene is TRBV6-5 and the J gene is TRBJ2-2; matching of 6 bases hints at TRBD2 as the D gene. This receptor carries the CDR3 CASRYGLQNTGELFF. The DNA sequence reads TGTGCCAGCAGATATGGACTACAGAACACCGGGGAGCTGTTTTTT.